The 29 T cell receptor beta chains in this list originate from one sample, sequenced in a study of shared clonotypes between healthy human individuals. Libraries were prepared by immunoSEQ multiplex PCR; TCRdb keeps only in-frame clonotypes and omits some of them. Counted here are approximately 1,500,000 clones, about 96% occurring once; the ten biggest clones make up 0.95% to 1.5%. Source material: naive CD4+ T cells sorted from blood. This sample's subset: CD45RA+ positively selected. The source of these receptors is a man aged 25-45 years in good health.

The J gene is TRBJ2-3, the V gene TRBV11-3, with 9 bases lining up with TRBD2. Looked up from germline, CDR1 is SGHNT and CDR2 is YENEEA. This CDR3 contains 16 residues. J lost 2 bases, V lost 2 bases, and 5 bases had no gene match. CDR3 residues: CASSLSLAGITDTQYF. In DNA, the CDR3 is TGTGCCAGCAGCTTATCGCTAGCGGGAATCACAGATACGCAGTATTTT.

This rearrangement joins TRBV5-1 to TRBJ2-1; D is perhaps TRBD2 (5 bases). The germline gives CDR1 SGHRS, CDR2 YFSETQ. This CDR3 comprises 14 residues. Trimming stripped 3 bases from V and 6 bases from J, with 13 bases between. The CDR3: CASSSSGSSNEQFF. As DNA, the CDR3 is TGCGCCAGCAGCTCGTCGGGATCTAGCAATGAGCAGTTCTTC. Complete variable domain (other parts from reference TRBV5-1 and TRBJ2-1): KAGVTQTPRYLIKTRGQQVTLSCSPISGHRSVSWYQQTPGQGLQFLFEYFSETQRNKGNFPGRFSGRQFSNSRSEMNVSTLELGDSALYLCASSSSGSSNEQFFGPGTRLTVL.

The chain is built from TRBV19 and TRBJ2-2, with a tentative D call TRBD2 (5 bases). This CDR3 has 14 amino acids. The ends were cut back, 7 bases at V and 7 bases at J, with 16 bases in the middle. Germline CDR1 LNHDA, CDR2 SQIVND (reference sequence). CDR3 DNA sequence: TGTGCCAGTATGCGGACTCAGCTGGGCGGGGAGCTGTTTTTT. As protein: CASMRTQLGGELFF.

The rearrangement joins TRBV27 to TRBJ2-7; perhaps TRBD1 as D (6 bases). Germline V lookup: CDR1 MNHEY, CDR2 SMNVEV (reference sequence). V lost 2 bases, J lost 7 bases, and 12 bases lay in between. The CDR3 is 13 residues long. In nucleotides, the CDR3 is TGTGCCAGCAGTTTAGGGGGCACGGGGGAGCAGTACTTC. This gives the protein CASSLGGTGEQYF.

The rearrangement uses TRBV18 and TRBJ2-7, with D perhaps TRBD2 (6 bases). The V end was cut by 5 bases, the J end by 1 base, with 18 bases between. The CDR3 runs to 16 residues. CDR1 is KGHSH and CDR2 is LQKENI in the germline V gene. The DNA of the CDR3 is TGTGCCAGCTCAACACTGTCAGGCGGGACGTCCTACGAGCAGTACTTC. Its translation: CASSTLSGGTSYEQYF.

The chain joins TRBV5-1 to TRBJ1-2; 7 bases align to TRBD1. The CDR3 has 14 residues. The germline V gene has CDR1 SGHRS and CDR2 YFSETQ. V shed 0 bases and J 5 bases; nucleotides not matched to a gene: 4. This CDR3 reads CASSLESGGYGYTF. CDR3 nucleotides: TGCGCCAGCAGCTTGGAATCAGGGGGATATGGCTACACCTTC.

This clone was observed a single time. The V and J genes are TRBV5-1 and TRBJ2-1; 10 nucleotides agree with TRBD2. The CDR3 contains 16 residues. Per the germline V gene, CDR1 is SGHRS and CDR2 is YFSETQ. V shed 7 bases, J shed 2 bases, and the junction held 9 bases outside the gene matches. In nucleotides, the CDR3 is TGCGCCAGCGGCACCCTTAGCGGGAGGCCCTACAATGAGCAGTTCTTC. It is translated as CASGTLSGRPYNEQFF.

The gene calls are TRBV18 and TRBJ2-6; the match to TRBD2 covers 8 bases. In germline, CDR1 is KGHSH, CDR2 LQKENI. J gave up 4 bases and V 6 bases, and 8 bases lay outside the gene matches. This CDR3 is 16 amino acids long. DNA for the CDR3: TGTGCCAGCTCGACCGGGGGGGGATCCGGGGCCAACGTCCTGACTTTC. Its translation is CASSTGGGSGANVLTF.

The chain carries TRBV5-1 and TRBJ2-5; TRBD1 might be the D (5 bases). Germline assignment: CDR1 SGHRS and CDR2 YFSETQ. The CDR3 has 14 residues. Between the trimmed V and J ends, which lost 4 bases and 4 bases, there was a span of 14 bases. The CDR3 region is CASSQGSSGETQYF. The CDR3 DNA reads TGCGCCAGCAGCCAGGGATCCTCCGGAGAGACCCAGTACTTC.

The chain recombines TRBV29-1 with TRBJ1-2; 7 bases fit TRBD1. With V trimmed by 3 bases and J by 5 bases, 3 bases remained unmatched. CDR3 length: 12 residues. Germline V gene data show CDR1 as SQVTM and CDR2 as ANQGSEA. CDR3 protein: CSVEGRGYGYTF. In nucleotides, the CDR3 is TGCAGCGTTGAGGGCAGGGGGTATGGCTACACCTTC.

The rearrangement uses TRBV27 and TRBJ1-5; tentatively, D is TRBD1 (5 bases). Germline CDR1 is MNHEY and CDR2 is SMNVEV (reference sequence). This CDR3 is 14 amino acids long. Trimming shortened V by 5 bases and J by 6 bases, and 14 bases separated the two germline ends. The CDR3 nucleotides are TGTGCCAGCAGTCCACTGGGGGACGGTCAGCCCCAGCATTTT. The encoded protein is CASSPLGDGQPQHF.

The rearrangement links TRBV2 to TRBJ2-7; weak D call: TRBD1 (6 bases). Trimming cost V 9 bases and J 2 bases, with 23 bases left between them. From germline, CDR1 is SNHLY and CDR2 FYNNEI. CDR3 length: 16 residues. This CDR3 is CASSGLNRATAYEQYF. In nucleotides, the CDR3 is TGTGCCAGTTCCGGGTTAAACAGGGCGACGGCCTACGAGCAGTACTTC.

The V call is TRBV27, the J call TRBJ2-7; 11 bases match TRBD2. Germline lookup yields CDR1 MNHEY and CDR2 SMNVEV (reference sequence). The length of the CDR3 is 15 residues. The V gene end was trimmed by 5 bases and the J gene end by 2 bases; junction bases not matched to a gene: 5. CDR3 protein: CASSQGTSGTYEQYF. CDR3 in DNA: TGTGCCAGCAGTCAAGGGACTAGCGGTACCTACGAGCAGTACTTC.

As concerns this clone: Additional DNA sequences in this sample encode the identical CDR3. The chain uses TRBV5-1 and TRBJ2-7, with 7 bases that match TRBD1. The junction had 1 base not matched to a gene; V was cut back by 1 base and J by 3 bases. Germline CDR1 and CDR2: SGHRS and YFSETQ. This CDR3 is 13 amino acids long. The DNA for the CDR3 is TGCGCCAGCAGCTTGCGGGACAGCTACGAGCAGTACTTC. Encoded protein: CASSLRDSYEQYF.

This chain connects TRBV15 to TRBJ1-5; 8 bases are a match to TRBD1. CDR3 size: 17 residues. Unmatched junction bases numbered 16, after V lost 4 bases and J lost 8 bases. Per germline, CDR1 LNHNV and CDR2 YYDKDF (reference sequence). This chain's CDR3 is CATSNSVTKDRAKPQHF. CDR3 in DNA: TGTGCCACCAGCAACTCGGTTACTAAGGACAGGGCTAAGCCCCAGCATTTT.

The chain has TRBV18 and TRBJ1-1, with D uncertain. Trimming left V 3 bases short and J 3 bases short, with 11 bases between. The CDR3 spans 14 residues. Germline-derived CDR1 and CDR2 are KGHSH and LQKENI. CDR3 protein: CASSPVIGYTEAFF. In nucleotides, the CDR3 is TGTGCCAGCTCACCCGTTATAGGGTACACTGAAGCTTTCTTT. Variable domain in full (rest from reference TRBV18 and TRBJ1-1): NAGVMQNPRHLVRRRGQEARLRCSPMKGHSHVYWYRQLPEEGLKFMVYLQKENIIDESGMPKERFSAEFPKEGPSILRIQQVVRGDSAAYFCASSPVIGYTEAFFGQGTRLTVV.

The CDR3 nucleotides read TGTGCCAGCAGCTTTGGTTCGGGGAGTGGCACCGGGGAGCTGTTTTTT. It is translated as CASSFGSGSGTGELFF. This chain uses TRBV7-9 with TRBJ2-2; TRBD2 is a possible D gene (5 bases). V lost 3 bases to trimming and J lost 4 bases, with 15 bases between them. This CDR3 contains 16 residues. Germline V gene sequence: CDR1 SEHNR, CDR2 FQNEAQ (reference sequence).

The chain has TRBV7-2 and TRBJ2-5, with D perhaps TRBD2 (6 bases). This CDR3 has 15 amino acids. Germline V gene lookup returns CDR1 SGHTA and CDR2 FQGNSA. The V and J ends lost 5 bases and 6 bases respectively, with 19 bases between them. CDR3 coding DNA: TGTGCCAGCAGCCCCTTGGGGGGACCCCAGAAGACCCAGTACTTC. Its protein is CASSPLGGPQKTQYF.

DNA of the CDR3: TGTGCCAGCAGTCCTCCGGGACTCTTGAATGAGCAGTTCTTC. This translates into CASSPPGLLNEQFF. The genes are TRBV27 and TRBJ2-1, with a tentative D call TRBD2 (6 bases). The CDR3 consists of 14 residues. The ends were cut back, 5 bases at V and 7 bases at J, with 15 bases in the middle. Germline V gene sequence: CDR1 MNHEY, CDR2 SMNVEV (reference sequence).

The chain combines TRBV28 with TRBJ2-2; D is tentatively TRBD1 or TRBD2 (5 bases each). CDR1 is MDHEN and CDR2 is SYDVKM in the germline V gene. With 6 bases removed from V and 0 bases from J, the gap between germline ends came to 17 bases. The CDR3 is made up of 17 amino acids. The CDR3 loop reads CASRYVGALTNTGELFF. The CDR3, as DNA: TGTGCCAGCAGATATGTCGGGGCCCTTACGAACACCGGGGAGCTGTTTTTT. The variable domain in full, with the rest retrieved from reference TRBV28 and TRBJ2-2, is DVKVTQSSRYLVKRTGEKVFLECVQDMDHENMFWYRQDPGLGLRLIYFSYDVKMKEKGDIPEGYSVSREKKERFSLILESASTNQTSMYLCASRYVGALTNTGELFFGEGSRLTVL.

This chain connects TRBV6-1 to TRBJ2-3, with TRBD2 as a possible D gene (6 bases). The V gene's germline CDR1 is MNHNS and CDR2 SASEGT. The CDR3 has 17 residues. Between the trimmed V and J ends, which lost 0 bases and 3 bases, there was a span of 16 bases. This CDR3 is CASSEAGGGGNTDTQYF. The CDR3 nucleotides read TGTGCCAGCAGTGAAGCGGGGGGAGGCGGAAATACAGATACGCAGTATTTT.

The V and J genes are TRBV2 and TRBJ2-7, with D perhaps matching TRBD2 (5 bases). The CDR3 extends over 14 amino acids. Germline values: CDR1 SNHLY, CDR2 FYNNEI. V lost 3 bases to trimming and J lost 2 bases, with 11 bases between them. CDR3 nucleotides: TGTGCCAGCAGTGAGGAGGTCCCACCCTACGAGCAGTACTTC. It encodes CASSEEVPPYEQYF.

Comment on this clone: Other DNA sequences in the same sample also yield this CDR3. V is TRBV5-1 and J is TRBJ2-1; 7 bases are a match to TRBD1. After removal of 3 bases from V and 0 bases from J, the junction contained 3 bases not matched to a gene. Germline values: CDR1 SGHRS, CDR2 YFSETQ. This CDR3 is built from 15 residues. The CDR3 DNA reads TGCGCCAGCAGCTCGACAGGGAGCTCCTACAATGAGCAGTTCTTC. It translates to CASSSTGSSYNEQFF. Based on the CDR3 plus reference TRBV5-1 and TRBJ2-1, the full variable domain is KAGVTQTPRYLIKTRGQQVTLSCSPISGHRSVSWYQQTPGQGLQFLFEYFSETQRNKGNFPGRFSGRQFSNSRSEMNVSTLELGDSALYLCASSSTGSSYNEQFFGPGTRLTVL.

This clone came up once. V usage is TRBV10-1 and J usage is TRBJ2-1, with D possibly being TRBD2 (5 bases). The V and J ends lost 3 bases and 0 bases respectively, with 6 bases between them. Germline CDR1 is WNHNN and CDR2 is SYGVQD (reference sequence). This CDR3 spans 14 amino acids. CDR3 sequence reads: CASSDAGSYNEQFF. The DNA of the CDR3 is TGCGCCAGCAGTGACGCGGGCTCCTACAATGAGCAGTTCTTC.

The chain combines TRBV5-4 with TRBJ2-3; TRBD1 matches 8 bases. J lost 2 bases, V lost 5 bases, and 7 bases had no gene match. This CDR3 contains 15 residues. Germline V gene sequence: CDR1 SGHNT, CDR2 YYREEE (reference sequence). The CDR3 DNA sequence: TGTGCCAGCAGTCGAGGACAGGGACCCACAGATACGCAGTATTTT. It is translated as CASSRGQGPTDTQYF.

This rearrangement joins TRBV6-1 to TRBJ1-5; 11 bases map to TRBD1. This CDR3 is 12 amino acids long. Trimming took 11 bases from V and 7 from J; bases not matched to a gene: 4. Looked up from germline, CDR1 is MNHNS and CDR2 is SASEGT. The CDR3 sequence: CAGDRGNQPQHF. CDR3 in DNA: TGTGCCGGGGACAGGGGGAACCAGCCCCAGCATTTT.

This clone was counted a few times. This rearrangement joins TRBV18 to TRBJ1-1; 7 nucleotides match TRBD1. The V segment lost 2 bases and the J segment 8 bases; nucleotides outside the gene matches: 2. This CDR3 has 12 residues. The germline V gene encodes CDR1 KGHSH and CDR2 LQKENI. Here the CDR3 DNA reads TGTGCCAGCTCACCATTACAGGGGGAAGCTTTCTTT. It is translated as CASSPLQGEAFF.

The V call is TRBV25-1, the J call TRBJ2-7, with D tentatively TRBD2 (6 bases). Germline loops: CDR1 MGHDK, CDR2 SYGVNS. This CDR3 region has 17 residues. The V gene lost 7 bases and the J gene lost 3 bases, with 25 bases spanning the gap. The CDR3 spells CASIIWDFGGLGYEQYF. In DNA form, the CDR3 reads TGTGCCAGCATTATCTGGGACTTTGGGGGTCTGGGCTACGAGCAGTACTTC.

Details on this clone: The junction and the germline gene differ at one end; a read error may be behind it. In DNA, the CDR3 is TGCGCCAGCAGCTTGTTTTCTAGCGGGAGCTGGAGGGACTTC. It codes for CASSLFSSGSWRDF. The chain has TRBV5-1 and TRBJ2-7, with 10 positions matching TRBD2. The V gene's germline CDR1 is SGHRS and CDR2 YFSETQ. The CDR3 loop spans 14 amino acids.